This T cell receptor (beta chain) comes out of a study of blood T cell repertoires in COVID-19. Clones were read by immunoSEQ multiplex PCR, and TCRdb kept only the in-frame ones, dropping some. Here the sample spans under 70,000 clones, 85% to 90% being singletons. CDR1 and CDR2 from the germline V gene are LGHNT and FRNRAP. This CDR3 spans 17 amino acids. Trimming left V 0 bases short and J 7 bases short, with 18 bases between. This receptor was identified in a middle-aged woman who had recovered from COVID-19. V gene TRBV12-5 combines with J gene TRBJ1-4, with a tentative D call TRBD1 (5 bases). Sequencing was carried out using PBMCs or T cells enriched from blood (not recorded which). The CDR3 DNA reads TGTGCTAGTGGTTTGGTCCATTCCGTCAGGGTTACTGAAAAACTGTTTTTT. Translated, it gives CASGLVHSVRVTEKLFF. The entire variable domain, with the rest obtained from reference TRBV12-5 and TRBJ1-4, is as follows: DARVTQTPRHKVTEMGQEVTMRCQPILGHNTVFWYRQTMMQGLELLAYFRNRAPLDDSGMPKDRFSAEMPDATLATLKIQPSEPRDSAVYFCASGLVHSVRVTEKLFFGSGTQLSVL.